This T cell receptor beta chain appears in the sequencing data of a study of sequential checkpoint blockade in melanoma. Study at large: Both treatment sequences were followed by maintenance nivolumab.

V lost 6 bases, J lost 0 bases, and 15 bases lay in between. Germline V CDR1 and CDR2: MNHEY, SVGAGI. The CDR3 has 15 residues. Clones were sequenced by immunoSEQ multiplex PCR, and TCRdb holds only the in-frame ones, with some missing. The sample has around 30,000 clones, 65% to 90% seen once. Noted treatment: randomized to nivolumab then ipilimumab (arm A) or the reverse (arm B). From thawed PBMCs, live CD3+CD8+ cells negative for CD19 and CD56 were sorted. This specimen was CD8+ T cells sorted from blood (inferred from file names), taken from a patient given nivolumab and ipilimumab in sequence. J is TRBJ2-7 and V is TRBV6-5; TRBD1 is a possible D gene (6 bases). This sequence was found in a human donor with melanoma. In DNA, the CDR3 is TGTGCCAGCAGCACAGACAGGATAGACTCCTACGAGCAGTACTTC. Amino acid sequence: CASSTDRIDSYEQYF.